This TCR beta chain was obtained from a study of cytotoxic CD8 clonotypes in ibrutinib-treated CLL. Study summary: Recorded responses included approximately 25 partial and 2 complete; following median about 68 months, roughly 15 stayed remitted and about 12 progressed. Averaging across samples gave approximately 270,000 productive templates and approximately 92,000 productive rearrangements.

Target depth was 1 in 200,000 to 1 in 1 million T cells, about 10x per clonotype. Data came from immunoSEQ multiplex PCR; TCRdb stores just in-frame clones and leaves some out. The table lists roughly 63,000 clones, roughly 57% of them singletons, with approximately 15% in the top ten. Trimming left V 4 bases short and J 4 bases short, with 13 bases between. This CDR3 is built from 14 residues. Germline assignment: CDR1 MNHNY and CDR2 SVGAGI (reference sequence). The chain links TRBV6-6 to TRBJ2-5; D gene uncertain. This sample comprised PBMCs, obtained after 12 months of ibrutinib treatment. The source is a human donor with chronic lymphocytic leukemia. The chain's CDR3 is CASSLLGLRETQYF. For the CDR3, the DNA is TGTGCCAGCAGTTTATTAGGGTTACGAGAGACCCAGTACTTC.